Sequencing of this T cell receptor (beta chain) was carried out in a study of T cell responses to AZD1222 COVID-19 vaccine. Trimming removed 2 bases at V and 2 bases at J, with 8 bases between. The length of the CDR3 is 13 residues. Germline values: CDR1 SGHNT, CDR2 YYREEE (reference sequence). A word on this clone: Its specificity is unknown. The identical CDR3 is also encoded by other nucleotide sequences in the sample.

Findings of the study overall: The reported proportion of spike-specific TCRs targeting unmutated variant regions was nearly half.

Repertoires were generated with immunoSEQ multiplex PCR, while TCRdb's copy carries only in-frame clones and drops some. The table lists some 140,000 clones, 84% of them singletons. The chain uses TRBV5-4 and TRBJ2-7, with D possibly TRBD1 on 5 matching bases. This receptor was obtained from an adult in good health. Sequenced material: peripheral blood, taken on day 0 of AZD1222 vaccination. Written as DNA, the CDR3 is TGTGCCAGCAGCTTAGCAGGGACCTACGAGCAGTACTTC. Translation gives CASSLAGTYEQYF.